One sample yielded the 23 T cell receptor beta chains listed below, sequenced in a study of shared clonotypes between healthy human individuals. Sequenced by immunoSEQ multiplex PCR; TCRdb stores in-frame clones only, minus some. This table has a few million clones, more than 85% appearing once. Material for sequencing was naive CD4+ T cells from PBMCs. Regarding subset: CD45RA+ positively selected. These receptors were collected from a man younger than 35 in good health. Some clones in this sample may be carry-over from other donors' samples.

V is TRBV15 and J is TRBJ2-1, with 8 nucleotides matching TRBD2. Germline V CDR1 and CDR2: LNHNV, YYDKDF (reference sequence). V dropped 2 bases and J dropped 2; count of bases not matched to a gene: 5. The CDR3 covers 16 residues. The CDR3 spells CATSRSGGGAYNEQFF. For the CDR3, the DNA is TGTGCCACCAGCAGAAGCGGGGGAGGTGCCTACAATGAGCAGTTCTTC.

The chain is built from TRBV11-2 and TRBJ2-5; D is ambiguous. CDR1 is SGHAT and CDR2 is FQNNGV in the germline V gene. This CDR3 contains 16 residues. Trimming cost V 5 bases and J 2 bases, with 18 bases left between them. The CDR3 is CASSLSHRVPQETQYF. The DNA for the CDR3 is TGTGCCAGCAGCCTCAGTCATCGGGTTCCTCAAGAGACCCAGTACTTC.

This rearrangement joins TRBV11-2 to TRBJ2-1; TRBD2 agrees at 10 bases. Trimming removed 0 bases from V and 2 bases from J; junction bases left unmatched: 10. The length of the CDR3 is 19 residues. CDR1 is SGHAT, CDR2 FQNNGV, per germline. The CDR3 reads CASSLDSGSGRATYNEQFF. The CDR3 DNA reads TGTGCCAGCAGCTTAGACTCGGGGAGCGGGAGGGCAACCTACAATGAGCAGTTCTTC.

The V call is TRBV28, the J call TRBJ2-1; a weak D match, TRBD1 (7 bases). This CDR3 has 13 residues. The V gene lost 10 bases and the J gene lost 6 bases, with 16 bases spanning the gap. Germline CDR1 MDHEN, CDR2 SYDVKM. CDR3 in amino acids: CATSEGAINEQFF. The CDR3 DNA reads TGTGCCACCTCGGAGGGGGCTATCAATGAGCAGTTCTTC.

The rearrangement links TRBV7-2 to TRBJ2-2, with TRBD2 matching over 12 bases. V was clipped by 4 bases and J by 7 bases; unmatched bases: 4. Germline-derived CDR1 and CDR2 are SGHTA and FQGNSA. This CDR3 is 15 amino acids long. The CDR3, as DNA: TGTGCCAGCAGCTGGACTAGCGGGATTGACGGGGAGCTGTTTTTT. Protein sequence: CASSWTSGIDGELFF.

The V gene is TRBV19, the J gene TRBJ1-5; weak D call: TRBD1 (6 bases). Trimming took off 9 bases at V and 3 bases at J, with 9 bases between the two ends. The germline V gene has CDR1 LNHDA and CDR2 SQIVND (reference sequence). CDR3 length: 12 amino acids. The CDR3 nucleotides are TGTGCCAGCCGGGACACCAATCAGCCCCAGCATTTT. Its translation: CASRDTNQPQHF.

This chain links TRBV6-1 with TRBJ1-4; the match to TRBD1 covers 8 bases. With V trimmed by 2 bases and J by 6 bases, 5 bases remained unmatched. There are 15 residues in the CDR3. Germline V gene lookup returns CDR1 MNHNS and CDR2 SASEGT. In DNA form, the CDR3 reads TGTGCCAGCAGTGAACTGGACAGGGTGTATGAAAAACTGTTTTTT. This translates into CASSELDRVYEKLFF.

This chain joins TRBV7-9 and TRBJ1-6; D may be TRBD1 (5 bases). The CDR3 contains 15 residues. Looked up from germline, CDR1 is SEHNR and CDR2 is FQNEAQ (reference sequence). Trimming pared 2 bases from V and 5 bases from J, leaving 10 bases between. CDR3 protein: CASSLQGMDNSPLHF. The CDR3 DNA sequence: TGTGCCAGCAGCTTACAGGGAATGGATAATTCACCCCTCCACTTT.

This sequence joins TRBV5-1 and TRBJ2-7; weak D call: TRBD2 (6 bases). The CDR3 contains 15 residues. Germline-derived CDR1 and CDR2 are SGHRS and YFSETQ. V shed 4 bases and J shed 0 bases, with 14 bases lying between them. The CDR3 reads CASSTGTVDSYEQYF. Written as DNA, the CDR3 is TGCGCCAGCAGCACCGGGACTGTCGACTCCTACGAGCAGTACTTC.

The chain employs TRBV4-1 and TRBJ2-3, with D possibly being TRBD2 (6 bases). V was trimmed by 3 bases and J by 0 bases, leaving 19 bases between them. From germline, CDR1 is MGHRA and CDR2 YSYEKL. The CDR3 is 18 amino acids. The DNA of the CDR3 is TGCGCCAGCAGCCAGAGGTCGGTTGGGGGACTTAGCACAGATACGCAGTATTTT. Encoded protein: CASSQRSVGGLSTDTQYF.

J is TRBJ1-2 and V is TRBV5-6, with 7 nucleotides matching TRBD1. The germline V gene encodes CDR1 SGHDT and CDR2 YYEEEE. Trimming cost V 4 bases and J 8 bases; bases outside gene matches: 17. This CDR3 is built from 16 residues. The CDR3 DNA reads TGTGCCAGCAGCCCCAGCTTCCGCCAGGGGGAGGGCGGCTACACCTTC. Protein product: CASSPSFRQGEGGYTF.

V usage is TRBV19 and J usage is TRBJ2-7; 10 bases are shared with TRBD1. The J segment lost 3 bases and the V segment lost 6 bases, leaving 5 bases of the junction unmatched. CDR3 length equals 14 residues. Germline V gene lookup returns CDR1 LNHDA and CDR2 SQIVND (reference sequence). CDR3 nucleotide sequence: TGTGCCAGTAGACCGACAGGGGGCCTCTACGAGCAGTACTTC. Its protein is CASRPTGGLYEQYF. Using reference TRBV19 and TRBJ2-7 for the parts outside the CDR3, the full variable domain is DGGITQSPKYLFRKEGQNVTLSCEQNLNHDAMYWYRQDPGQGLRLIYYSQIVNDFQKGDIAEGYSVSREKKESFPLTVTSAQKNPTAFYLCASRPTGGLYEQYFGPGTRLTVT.

The gene calls are TRBV13 and TRBJ1-1; 7 bases agree with TRBD1. The junction had 5 bases not matched to a gene; V was cut back by 4 bases and J by 0 bases. Germline CDR1 reads PRHDT; CDR2 reads FYEKMQ (reference sequence). This CDR3 has 15 residues. The DNA for the CDR3 is TGTGCCAGCAGCTCCCAGACAGGGCTGAACACTGAAGCTTTCTTT. Translated: CASSSQTGLNTEAFF.

The rearrangement joins TRBV7-2 to TRBJ1-5; no reliable D call. The CDR3 is 14 amino acids. V shed 1 base and J shed 4 bases, with 8 bases lying between them. Germline V lookup: CDR1 SGHTA, CDR2 FQGNSA. The CDR3 DNA follows: TGTGCCAGCAGCTTAGATTCCGGGAATCAGCCCCAGCATTTT. Encoded protein: CASSLDSGNQPQHF.

The CDR3 reads CSVLPTGDTEAFF. The CDR3 nucleotides read TGCAGCGTTCTCCCTACAGGGGACACTGAAGCTTTCTTT. The chain is built from TRBV29-1 and TRBJ1-1; 7 nucleotides align to TRBD1. The CDR3 covers 13 residues. V trimming: 5 bases; J trimming: 3 bases; junction bases outside the gene matches: 6. The germline CDR1 and CDR2 sequences are SQVTM and ANQGSEA.

J is TRBJ2-2 and V is TRBV5-1, with D perhaps matching TRBD2 (6 bases). V was shortened by 4 bases and J by 7 bases, with 20 bases between the two germline ends. This CDR3 is built from 16 residues. Germline CDR1 and CDR2: SGHRS and YFSETQ. The CDR3 DNA reads TGCGCCAGCAGCCGGGGGACCGCGCAAGACCACGGGGAGCTGTTTTTT. As protein: CASSRGTAQDHGELFF.

The chain is built from TRBV30 and TRBJ1-4; D possibly corresponds to TRBD1 (5 bases). The V gene lost 5 bases and the J gene lost 10 bases, with 23 bases spanning the gap. The germline V gene has CDR1 GTSNPN and CDR2 SVGIG (reference sequence). CDR3 length equals 15 residues. The CDR3 DNA sequence: TGTGCCTGGCATCAGCGACAGCGGGTCGGTGGAAAACTGTTTTTT. Its translation is CAWHQRQRVGGKLFF. The variable domain in full, completed from reference TRBV30 and TRBJ1-4, reads SQTIHQWPATLVQPVGSPLSLECTVEGTSNPNLYWYRQAAGRGLQLLFYSVGIGQISSEVPQNLSASRPQDRQFILSSKKLLLSDSGFYLCAWHQRQRVGGKLFFGSGTQLSVL.

The rearrangement uses TRBV14 and TRBJ2-1; 7 bases are shared with TRBD1. The CDR3 spans 15 residues. V lost 4 bases and J lost 0; bases outside the gene matches: 3. Germline V gene sequence: CDR1 SGHDN, CDR2 FVKESK. DNA of the CDR3: TGTGCCAGCAGCCCCGACAGGGCCTCCTACAATGAGCAGTTCTTC. Its protein product is CASSPDRASYNEQFF.

A word on this clone: Distinct nucleotide sequences in the sample also encode this CDR3. V is TRBV9 and J is TRBJ2-6; no definite D call. Trimming cost V 0 bases and J 1 base, with 5 bases left between them. Germline-derived CDR1 and CDR2 are SGDLS and YYNGEE. The CDR3 has 15 residues. CDR3 nucleotides: TGTGCCAGCAGCGTAGGTGGTTCTGGGGCCAACGTCCTGACTTTC. Protein: CASSVGGSGANVLTF.

J is TRBJ2-3 and V is TRBV5-1; 10 bases match TRBD2. The germline V gene has CDR1 SGHRS and CDR2 YFSETQ. V dropped 4 bases and J dropped 0; count of bases not matched to a gene: 5. The CDR3 has 16 residues. As DNA, the CDR3 is TGCGCCAGCAGCCCGCCGGGACTAGCGAGCACAGATACGCAGTATTTT. Residues: CASSPPGLASTDTQYF.

Here the CDR3 DNA reads TGCGCCAGCAGTGGGGCAGGGGGTGCAACCTACGAGCAGTACTTC. Amino acids: CASSGAGGATYEQYF. V is TRBV10-2 and J is TRBJ2-7, with 7 positions matching TRBD1. Trimming cost V 4 bases and J 2 bases; bases outside gene matches: 8. Germline CDR1 WSHSY, CDR2 SAAADI. This CDR3 spans 15 amino acids.

V usage is TRBV28 and J usage is TRBJ2-7; unclear D gene. Germline-derived CDR1 and CDR2 are MDHEN and SYDVKM. The ends were cut back, 4 bases at V and 5 bases at J, with 15 bases in the middle. The CDR3 loop spans 14 amino acids. CDR3 residues: CASSSGWQGHEQYF. CDR3 nucleotide sequence: TGTGCCAGCAGTTCCGGATGGCAAGGCCACGAGCAGTACTTC.

The count of this clone is one. V usage is TRBV7-9 and J usage is TRBJ2-2; 10 positions match TRBD1. Germline-derived CDR1 and CDR2 are SEHNR and FQNEAQ (reference sequence). The CDR3 is 17 amino acids. After removal of 6 bases from V and 5 bases from J, the junction contained 12 bases not matched to a gene. The chain's CDR3 is CASSASGTGVGTGELFF. DNA for the CDR3: TGTGCCAGCAGTGCGTCCGGGACAGGGGTAGGAACCGGGGAGCTGTTTTTT.